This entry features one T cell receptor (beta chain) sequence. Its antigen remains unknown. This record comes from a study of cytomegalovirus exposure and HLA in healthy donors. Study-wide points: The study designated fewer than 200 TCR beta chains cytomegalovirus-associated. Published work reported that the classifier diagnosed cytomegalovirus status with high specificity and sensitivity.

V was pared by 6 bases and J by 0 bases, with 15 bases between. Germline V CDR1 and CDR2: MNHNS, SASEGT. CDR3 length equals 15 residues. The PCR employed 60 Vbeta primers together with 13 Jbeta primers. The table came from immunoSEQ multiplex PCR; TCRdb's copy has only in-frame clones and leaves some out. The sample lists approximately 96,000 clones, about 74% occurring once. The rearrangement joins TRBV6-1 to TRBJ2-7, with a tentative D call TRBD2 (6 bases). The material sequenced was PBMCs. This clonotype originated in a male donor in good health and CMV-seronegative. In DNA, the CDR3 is TGTGCCAGCAGGTCGACCGGGGACTCCTCCTACGAGCAGTACTTC. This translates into CASRSTGDSSYEQYF.